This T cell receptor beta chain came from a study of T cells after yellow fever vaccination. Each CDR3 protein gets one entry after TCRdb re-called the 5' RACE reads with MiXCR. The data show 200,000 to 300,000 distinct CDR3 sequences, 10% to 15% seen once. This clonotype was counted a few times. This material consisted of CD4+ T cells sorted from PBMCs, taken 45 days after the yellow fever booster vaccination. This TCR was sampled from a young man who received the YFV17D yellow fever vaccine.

The CDR3 sequence is CASKGGGRSYNEQFF. CDR3 sequence (DNA): TGCGCCAGCAAGGGGGGGGGAAGATCCTACAATGAGCAGTTCTTC. The V call is TRBV5-1, the J call TRBJ2-1, with a possible D match to TRBD2 (7 bases). The CDR3 totals 15 residues. Germline-derived CDR1 and CDR2 are SGHRS and YFSETQ. V lost 6 bases, J lost 1 base, and 14 bases lay in between.